This T cell receptor beta chain was observed in a study of shared clonotypes between healthy human individuals. TCRdb's copy holds only in-frame clones and misses some; the assay was immunoSEQ multiplex PCR. The repertoire holds about 990,000 clones, around 82% seen once, with 0.5% to 0.65% in the top ten. The CDR3 runs 19 residues. V was pared by 1 base and J by 4 bases, with 14 bases of the junction left unmatched. Germline V gene lookup returns CDR1 LGHNA and CDR2 YSLEER. The chain joins TRBV4-3 to TRBJ2-3; 10 bases agree with TRBD2. Material: memory CD4+ T cells from PBMCs. Subset reported: CD45RA-negative fraction. This receptor was taken from a man aged 18-30 years in good health. Some clones in this sample may be carry-over from other donors' samples. The CDR3 DNA sequence: TGCGCCAGCAGCCAAGGGTTCTTAGCGGGAGGCCGGGGCCCAGATACGCAGTATTTT. Residues: CASSQGFLAGGRGPDTQYF.